The TCR beta chain described here comes from a study of cytotoxic CD8 clonotypes in ibrutinib-treated CLL. Overall study: The group held 11 relapsed/refractory and fewer than 16 treatment-naive patients, with under 18 IGHV unmutated. Mean values per sample were hundreds of thousands of productive templates and tens of thousands of productive rearrangements. General study findings and limits: A rise in clonality was seen at ibrutinib response, and a fall back toward baseline was seen at progression.

With respect to this clone: The antigen is undetermined.

Cryopreserved PBMCs supplied about 1.8 micrograms of genomic DNA for TCR beta libraries. This CDR3 is 12 amino acids long. Germline values: CDR1 LNHNV, CDR2 YYDKDF (reference sequence). Trimming at V came to 8 bases and at J to 4 bases, leaving 1 base not matched to a gene. The protocol was immunoSEQ multiplex PCR, while the TCRdb copy is restricted to in-frame clones and leaves out a portion. The repertoire holds 150,000 to 200,000 clones, with approximately 90% as singletons. The genes are TRBV15 and TRBJ2-7; 11 bases are a match to TRBD1. Sample: PBMCs, taken at disease progression, from a patient treated with ibrutinib. The receptor was isolated from a human donor with chronic lymphocytic leukemia. The CDR3 nucleotides read TGTGCCACCGGGGACAGGGGGTACGAGCAGTACTTC. Translating gives CATGDRGYEQYF.